A single sample gave rise to the 11 T cell receptor beta chains below, sequenced in a study of response to subunit inactivated influenza vaccine. TCRdb passed the RT-PCR reads through MiXCR, listing each CDR3 protein once. The data hold roughly 160,000 distinct CDR3 sequences, with around a tenth observed a single time. Sequenced material: CD8+ T cells sorted from PBMCs, taken around 25 months after vaccination. Receptors originate from a man aged 45-69 years who received an inactivated influenza vaccine.

This chain connects TRBV29-1 to TRBJ2-1, with D perhaps given as TRBD1 or TRBD2 (5 bases each). The CDR3 is 14 amino acids. Germline V gene data show CDR1 as SQVTM and CDR2 as ANQGSEA. Trimming left V 4 bases short and J 8 bases short, with 18 bases between. CDR3 sequence (DNA): TGCAGCGTTGCTAAAGGACTGGGGACCTATGAGCAGTTCTTC. It translates to CSVAKGLGTYEQFF.

The chain joins TRBV10-3 to TRBJ2-2; weak D call: TRBD1 (5 bases). The length of the CDR3 is 16 residues. Trimming took off 3 bases at V and 1 base at J, with 12 bases between the two ends. The germline CDR1 and CDR2 sequences are ENHRY and SYGVKD. CDR3 DNA sequence: TGTGCCATCAGTGAAAGAGGACACTGGAACACCGGGGAGCTGTTTTTT. Amino acids: CAISERGHWNTGELFF.

The V call is TRBV29-1, the J call TRBJ1-1; no firm D call. The CDR3 consists of 12 residues. V was cut by 4 bases and J by 1 base, with 7 bases left in between. In germline, CDR1 is SQVTM, CDR2 ANQGSEA. CDR3 sequence reads: CSVVSGNTEAFF. Written as DNA, the CDR3 is TGCAGCGTTGTTTCGGGGAACACTGAAGCTTTCTTT.

This clonotype has only a few counts. The J gene is TRBJ2-7, the V gene TRBV12-3 or TRBV12-4; 8 positions agree with TRBD2. The J segment lost 6 bases and the V segment lost 0 bases, leaving 7 bases of the junction unmatched. The CDR3 is 15 amino acids. The CDR3 loop reads CASSLAPRGGGEQYF. The CDR3 DNA reads TGTGCCAGCAGTTTAGCCCCTCGGGGGGGCGGCGAGCAGTACTTC.

The rearrangement links TRBV7-8 to TRBJ2-3, with a tentative D call TRBD1 (6 bases). V was shortened by 5 bases and J by 3 bases, with 9 bases between the two germline ends. Germline values: CDR1 SGHVS, CDR2 FQNEAQ. The CDR3 has 13 amino acids. The CDR3 here is CASSPRGTDTQYF. CDR3 in DNA: TGTGCCAGCAGCCCCAGGGGAACAGATACGCAGTATTTT. Full variable domain (missing parts from reference TRBV7-8 and TRBJ2-3): GAGVSQSPRYKVAKRGQDVALRCDPISGHVSLFWYQQALGQGPEFLTYFQNEAQLDKSGLPSDRFFAERPEGSVSTLKIQRTQQEDSAVYLCASSPRGTDTQYFGPGTRLTVL.

This clonotype has ten or more counts. The chain carries TRBV29-1 and TRBJ1-1, with 7 nucleotides matching TRBD1. V dropped 6 bases and J dropped 2; count of bases not matched to a gene: 6. Germline V gene data show CDR1 as SQVTM and CDR2 as ANQGSEA. The CDR3 totals 13 residues. The CDR3 here is CSVAGGENTEAFF. CDR3 nucleotides: TGCAGCGTAGCAGGGGGGGAAAACACTGAAGCTTTCTTT.

This clonotype has just a few counts. The chain couples TRBV24-1 to TRBJ2-3; 10 nucleotides match TRBD1. Germline V CDR1 and CDR2: KGHDR, SFDVKD. CDR3 length: 14 residues. Losses at the gene ends were 10 bases for V and 4 bases for J; bases not matched to a gene: 7. As DNA, the CDR3 is TGTGCCACATCCGGGACAGGGGTAGCAGATACGCAGTATTTT. Amino acid sequence: CATSGTGVADTQYF.

At least ten counts were recorded for this clonotype. The gene calls are TRBV20-1 and TRBJ1-2, with no clear D. Per germline, CDR1 DFQATT and CDR2 SNEGSKA (reference sequence). V was shortened by 0 bases and J by 2 bases, with 13 bases between the two germline ends. The CDR3 sequence is 15 residues long. DNA for the CDR3: TGCAGTGCTAGAGATCTGAAGGGTCCCAACTATGGCTACACCTTC. This codes for CSARDLKGPNYGYTF.

This clonotype has just a few counts. The chain couples TRBV4-2 to TRBJ2-7; 8 bases match TRBD2. V dropped 8 bases and J dropped 0; count of bases not matched to a gene: 6. This CDR3 is 14 amino acids long. Per the germline V gene, CDR1 is LGHNA and CDR2 is YNFKEQ. CDR3 nucleotide sequence: TGTGCCAGCGGCGAAACTAGCGGCTCCTACGAGCAGTACTTC. Its translation is CASGETSGSYEQYF.

This clonotype was seen ten or more times. V and J are TRBV15 and TRBJ2-7; D might be TRBD2 (5 bases). The germline CDR1 and CDR2 sequences are LNHNV and YYDKDF (reference sequence). The V end lost 0 bases, the J end lost 6 bases, and 15 bases lay between the germline ends. The CDR3 runs to 15 residues. This CDR3 is CATSRDRGRRSEQYF. DNA of the CDR3: TGTGCCACCAGCAGAGACAGAGGGCGAAGGAGCGAGCAGTACTTC.

The chain uses TRBV9 and TRBJ2-3; the D gene is possibly TRBD2 (6 bases). CDR1 and CDR2 from the germline V gene are SGDLS and YYNGEE. The CDR3 consists of 14 residues. The V and J ends lost 3 bases and 4 bases respectively, with 12 bases between them. CDR3 in amino acids: CASSGLREPDTQYF. As DNA, the CDR3 is TGTGCCAGCAGCGGCCTACGGGAGCCAGATACGCAGTATTTT.